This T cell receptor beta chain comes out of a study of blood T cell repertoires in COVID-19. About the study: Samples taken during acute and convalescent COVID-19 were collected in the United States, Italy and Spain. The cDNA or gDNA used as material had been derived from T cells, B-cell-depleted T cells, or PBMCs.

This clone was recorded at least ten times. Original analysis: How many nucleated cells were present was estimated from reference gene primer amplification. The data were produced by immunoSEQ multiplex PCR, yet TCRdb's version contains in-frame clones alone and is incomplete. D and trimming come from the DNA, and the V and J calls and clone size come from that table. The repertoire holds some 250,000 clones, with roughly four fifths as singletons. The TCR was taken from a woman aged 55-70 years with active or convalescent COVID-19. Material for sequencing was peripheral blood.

Here the CDR3 reads CASKTGTGGYEQYF. CDR3 nucleotide sequence: TGTGCCAGCAAGACCGGGACAGGGGGCTACGAGCAGTACTTC. The chain uses TRBV27 and TRBJ2-7, with 11 bases aligning to TRBD1. The CDR3 spans 14 residues. CDR1 and CDR2 (germline): MNHEY, SMNVEV (reference sequence). J lost 3 bases, V lost 7 bases, and 5 bases had no gene match.